A single sample gave rise to the 16 T cell receptor beta chains below, sequenced in a study of cytomegalovirus exposure and HLA in healthy donors. PCR used 60 Vbeta primers and 13 Jbeta primers. Here immunoSEQ multiplex PCR was the method, and the copy in TCRdb shows in-frame clones only, minus some. In the table there are 110,000 to 150,000 clones, roughly 80% of which are singletons. Sequencing used PBMCs. The receptors derive from a middle-aged man in good health and CMV-seropositive.

CDR3 region: CSVSSGSATDTQYF. The CDR3 DNA follows: TGCAGCGTTTCTAGCGGGAGTGCCACAGATACGCAGTATTTT. J is TRBJ2-3 and V is TRBV29-1; the match to TRBD2 covers 10 bases. The CDR3 has 14 amino acids. V dropped 5 bases and J dropped 2; count of bases not matched to a gene: 4. Germline CDR1 SQVTM, CDR2 ANQGSEA.

The rearrangement links TRBV5-1 to TRBJ1-1; D might be TRBD1 (5 bases). This CDR3 comprises 13 residues. Trimming stripped 4 bases from V and 1 base from J, with 8 bases between. The germline gives CDR1 SGHRS, CDR2 YFSETQ. CDR3 DNA: TGCGCCAGCAGCGTGGACACGAACACTGAAGCTTTCTTT. This translates into CASSVDTNTEAFF.

This chain joins TRBV6-5 and TRBJ1-5; possibly TRBD1 for D (6 bases). CDR1 and CDR2 (germline): MNHEY, SVGAGI. The CDR3 runs 14 residues. V was trimmed by 4 bases and J by 4 bases, leaving 11 bases between them. Here the CDR3 reads CASSLLGGNQPQHF. In DNA form, the CDR3 reads TGTGCCAGCAGTTTATTAGGGGGAAATCAGCCCCAGCATTTT.

DNA of the CDR3: TGTGCCAGCAGCTTAGTCGCGTCTAGCGGGGGGAATGAGCAGTTCTTC. Translated: CASSLVASSGGNEQFF. The chain recombines TRBV7-6 with TRBJ2-1, with 11 bases that match TRBD2. Germline lookup yields CDR1 SGHVS and CDR2 FNYEAQ. J was trimmed by 7 bases and V by 1 base; bases with no gene match: 6. This CDR3 region has 16 residues. The full variable domain, rest sourced from reference TRBV7-6 and TRBJ2-1, is GAGVSQSPRYKVTKRGQDVALRCDPISGHVSLYWYRQALGQGPEFLTYFNYEAQQDKSGLPNDRFSAERPEGSISTLTIQRTEQRDSAMYRCASSLVASSGGNEQFFGPGTRLTVL.

This chain joins TRBV6-1 and TRBJ2-3, with D possibly TRBD1 on 5 matching bases. The CDR3 runs 16 residues. The V end was cut by 3 bases, the J end by 2 bases, with 15 bases between. The germline V gene encodes CDR1 MNHNS and CDR2 SASEGT. CDR3 protein: CASSDLLKDNTDTQYF. CDR3 DNA sequence: TGTGCCAGCAGTGATTTGCTCAAGGACAACACAGATACGCAGTATTTT.

J is TRBJ2-7 and V is TRBV30; 9 nucleotides match TRBD2. V lost 0 bases and J lost 5; bases outside the gene matches: 14. CDR3 size: 17 residues. Germline CDR1 is GTSNPN and CDR2 is SVGIG (reference sequence). The CDR3 spells CAWSVGRGRGGRHEQYF. Here the CDR3 DNA reads TGTGCCTGGAGTGTCGGGAGGGGGCGGGGGGGTCGCCACGAGCAGTACTTC.

The sample holds a few counts of this clone. The chain couples TRBV2 to TRBJ2-7; 7 bases map to TRBD2. J gave up 0 bases and V 3 bases, and 17 bases lay outside the gene matches. CDR1 is SNHLY and CDR2 is FYNNEI in the germline V gene. The CDR3 loop spans 19 amino acids. The CDR3 nucleotides read TGTGCCAGCAGTGATGCACCGGGAGGACCATCCCAGAGCTCCTACGAGCAGTACTTC. Protein product: CASSDAPGGPSQSSYEQYF.

The genes are TRBV29-1 and TRBJ1-2; perhaps TRBD1 as D (6 bases). V was clipped by 4 bases and J by 6 bases, with 12 bases between them. Per the germline V gene, CDR1 is SQVTM and CDR2 is ANQGSEA. The CDR3 has 12 residues. The CDR3 nucleotides are TGCAGCGTTGTCAGGGCAGGGGATGGCTACACCTTC. Its translation is CSVVRAGDGYTF.

CDR3 region: CSVELGPGSTDTQYF. The CDR3 coding sequence is TGCAGCGTTGAGCTTGGGCCGGGGAGCACAGATACGCAGTATTTT. The rearrangement joins TRBV29-1 to TRBJ2-3; possible D gene TRBD2, 5 bases. Trimming left V 3 bases short and J 0 bases short, with 13 bases between. Germline CDR1 is SQVTM and CDR2 is ANQGSEA. This CDR3 has 15 amino acids.

The chain joins TRBV11-2 to TRBJ2-1; 7 bases align to TRBD2. Unmatched junction bases numbered 9, after V lost 5 bases and J lost 5 bases. The CDR3 has 15 amino acids. Germline V lookup: CDR1 SGHAT, CDR2 FQNNGV. The CDR3 loop is CASSLGGGIHNEQFF. CDR3 bases: TGTGCCAGCAGCCTTGGGGGGGGGATCCACAATGAGCAGTTCTTC.

The chain employs TRBV9 and TRBJ2-1, with a tentative D call TRBD1 (5 bases). Trimming removed 3 bases at V and 10 bases at J, with 5 bases between. Germline lookup yields CDR1 SGDLS and CDR2 YYNGEE. The CDR3 consists of 10 residues. The CDR3 region is CASSGTEQFF. For the CDR3, the DNA is TGTGCCAGCAGCGGGACAGAGCAGTTCTTC.

This CDR3 is CASSLQLAGANEQYF. CDR3 coding DNA: TGCGCCAGCAGCTTGCAACTAGCGGGAGCGAACGAGCAGTACTTC. The chain carries TRBV5-1 and TRBJ2-7; 11 bases fit TRBD2. CDR1 is SGHRS, CDR2 YFSETQ, per germline. The ends lost 1 base at V and 5 bases at J; junction bases unmatched: 5. The CDR3 extends over 15 amino acids.

This chain joins TRBV29-1 and TRBJ2-7, with 11 bases aligning to TRBD2. V was clipped by 7 bases and J by 1 base; unmatched bases: 3. The germline V gene has CDR1 SQVTM and CDR2 ANQGSEA. This CDR3 spans 13 amino acids. The chain's CDR3 is CSGTSGSSYEQYF. CDR3 coding DNA: TGCAGCGGAACTAGCGGGAGTTCCTACGAGCAGTACTTC.

CDR3 protein: CATKRLDGEQYF. The CDR3 nucleotides read TGTGCCACCAAAAGACTCGACGGCGAGCAGTACTTC. This sequence joins TRBV10-3 and TRBJ2-7, with D hard to call. From germline, CDR1 is ENHRY and CDR2 SYGVKD. The CDR3 covers 12 residues. The V end lost 10 bases, the J end lost 6 bases, and 16 bases lay between the germline ends.

The DNA of the CDR3 is TGCGCCAGCAGCCAACTCCCCCCGGGACACTCAGATTCACCCCTCCACTTT. Protein sequence: CASSQLPPGHSDSPLHF. The gene calls are TRBV4-3 and TRBJ1-6, with D possibly matching TRBD1 (6 bases). The CDR3 runs 17 residues. The ends were cut back, 2 bases at V and 8 bases at J, with 19 bases in the middle. Germline lookup yields CDR1 LGHNA and CDR2 YSLEER.

The chain recombines TRBV13 with TRBJ2-1; tentatively, D is TRBD2 (6 bases). The CDR3 loop spans 16 amino acids. Trimming removed 5 bases from V and 9 bases from J, with 23 bases in between. Germline loops: CDR1 PRHDT, CDR2 FYEKMQ (reference sequence). This CDR3 is CASSHHGTVGRVEQFF. CDR3 in DNA: TGTGCCAGCAGCCATCACGGGACTGTCGGAAGGGTTGAGCAGTTCTTC.